The sequence of this T cell receptor beta chain was determined in a study of cytomegalovirus exposure and HLA in healthy donors. Broader study findings: First-cohort TCR clusters tended to co-occur in the roughly 120 validation repertoires, a later analysis found. Rarity characterized most TCR sequences, yet some public TCRs appeared in many donors. Published work reported that the classifier diagnosed cytomegalovirus status with high specificity and sensitivity.

Separation from the roughly 700-subject first cohort characterized the roughly 110-subject validation cohort, to which the donors belonged. With regard to this clone: Its target is unknown.

V lost 0 bases and J lost 3, with 9 bases in between. The germline CDR1 and CDR2 sequences are SSHAT and FNYEAQ (reference sequence). This CDR3 contains 14 residues. Sequencing used immunoSEQ multiplex PCR; TCRdb keeps in-frame clones, though not all of them. Of about 110,000 clones in the sample, 88% were seen once. The rearrangement uses TRBV7-7 and TRBJ2-7; D might be TRBD1 (6 bases). The clonotype originates from a woman between 18 and 29 years old in good health and CMV-seronegative. Sequenced sample: PBMCs. CDR3 DNA: TGTGCCAGCAGCTTAGCTCTAGGGGGCTACGAGCAGTACTTC. Residues: CASSLALGGYEQYF.